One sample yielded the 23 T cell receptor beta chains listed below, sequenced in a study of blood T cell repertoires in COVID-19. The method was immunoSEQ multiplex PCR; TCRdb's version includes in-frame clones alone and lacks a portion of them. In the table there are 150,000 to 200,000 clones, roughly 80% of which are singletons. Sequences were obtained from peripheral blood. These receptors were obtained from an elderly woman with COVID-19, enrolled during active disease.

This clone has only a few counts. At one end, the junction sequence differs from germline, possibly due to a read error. CDR3 nucleotides: TGTGCTAGCAGCGCGGGACTAGCGGCCTACAATGAGCAGTTCTTC. As protein: CASSAGLAAYNEQFF. The gene calls are TRBV7-7 and TRBJ2-1; 11 bases fit TRBD2. The CDR3 is 15 residues long. Germline lookup yields CDR1 SSHAT and CDR2 FNYEAQ (reference sequence).

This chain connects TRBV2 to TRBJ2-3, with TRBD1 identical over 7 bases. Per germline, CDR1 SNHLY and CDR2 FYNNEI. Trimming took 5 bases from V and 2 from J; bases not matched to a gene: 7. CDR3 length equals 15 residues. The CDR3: CASSRGQENTDTQYF. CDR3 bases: TGTGCCAGCAGTCGTGGACAGGAGAACACAGATACGCAGTATTTT.

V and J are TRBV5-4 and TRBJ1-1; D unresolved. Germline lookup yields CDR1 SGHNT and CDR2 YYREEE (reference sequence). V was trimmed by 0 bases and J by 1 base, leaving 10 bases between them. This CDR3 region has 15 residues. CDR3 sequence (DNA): TGTGCCAGCAGCTTGGGGGCGCGGGAGAACACTGAAGCTTTCTTT. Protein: CASSLGARENTEAFF.

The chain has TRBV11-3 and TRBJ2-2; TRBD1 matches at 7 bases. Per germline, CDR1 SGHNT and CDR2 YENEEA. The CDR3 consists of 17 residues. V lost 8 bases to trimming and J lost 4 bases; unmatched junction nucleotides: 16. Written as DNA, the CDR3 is TGTGCCAGCGAGTGGGGCAATGAGGGGGCGTTCACCGGGGAGCTGTTTTTT. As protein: CASEWGNEGAFTGELFF.

The CDR3 DNA reads as TGTGCCAGCAGCTTAAGTGGGGGCGACACCGGGGAGCTGTTTTTT. It is translated as CASSLSGGDTGELFF. The J gene is TRBJ2-2, the V gene TRBV7-3; D is perhaps TRBD1 (6 bases). The V gene lost 1 base and the J gene lost 3 bases, with 9 bases spanning the gap. CDR3 length: 15 residues. The germline gives CDR1 SGHTA, CDR2 FQGTGA.

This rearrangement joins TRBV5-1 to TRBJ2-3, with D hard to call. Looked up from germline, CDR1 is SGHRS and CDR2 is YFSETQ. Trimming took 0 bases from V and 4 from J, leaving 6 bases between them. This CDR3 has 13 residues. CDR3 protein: CASSLARPDTQYF. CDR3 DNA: TGCGCCAGCAGCTTGGCCCGTCCAGATACGCAGTATTTT.

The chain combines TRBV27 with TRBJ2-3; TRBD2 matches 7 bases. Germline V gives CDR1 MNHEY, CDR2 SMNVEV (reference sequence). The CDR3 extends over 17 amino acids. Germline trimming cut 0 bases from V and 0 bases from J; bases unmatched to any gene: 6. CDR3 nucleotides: TGTGCCAGCAGTTTATCGATTAGCGGGTCTAGCACAGATACGCAGTATTTT. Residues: CASSLSISGSSTDTQYF.

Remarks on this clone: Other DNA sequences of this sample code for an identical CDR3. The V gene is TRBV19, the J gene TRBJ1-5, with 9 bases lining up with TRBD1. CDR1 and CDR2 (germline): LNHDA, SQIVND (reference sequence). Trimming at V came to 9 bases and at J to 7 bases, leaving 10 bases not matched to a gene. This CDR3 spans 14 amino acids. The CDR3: CASSQQGAGQPQHF. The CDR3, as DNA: TGTGCCAGCTCCCAACAGGGGGCAGGGCAGCCCCAGCATTTT.

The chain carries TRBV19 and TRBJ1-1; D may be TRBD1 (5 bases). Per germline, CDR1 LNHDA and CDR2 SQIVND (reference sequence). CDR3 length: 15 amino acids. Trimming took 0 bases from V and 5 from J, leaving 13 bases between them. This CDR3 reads CASSIEAGLGTEAFF. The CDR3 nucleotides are TGTGCCAGTAGTATAGAGGCGGGGCTGGGGACTGAAGCTTTCTTT.

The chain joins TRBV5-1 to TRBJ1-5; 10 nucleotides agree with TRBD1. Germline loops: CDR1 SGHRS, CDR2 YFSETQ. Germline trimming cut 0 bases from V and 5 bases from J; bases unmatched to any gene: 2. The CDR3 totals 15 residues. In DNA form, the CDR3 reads TGCGCCAGCAGCTTGGGGGACAGGGGAGATCAGCCCCAGCATTTT. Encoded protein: CASSLGDRGDQPQHF.

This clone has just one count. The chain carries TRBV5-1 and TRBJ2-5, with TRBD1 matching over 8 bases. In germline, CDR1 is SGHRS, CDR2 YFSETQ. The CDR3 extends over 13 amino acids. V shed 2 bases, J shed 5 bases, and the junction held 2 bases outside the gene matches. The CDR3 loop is CASSFGQGETQYF. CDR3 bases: TGCGCCAGCAGCTTTGGACAGGGTGAGACCCAGTACTTC.

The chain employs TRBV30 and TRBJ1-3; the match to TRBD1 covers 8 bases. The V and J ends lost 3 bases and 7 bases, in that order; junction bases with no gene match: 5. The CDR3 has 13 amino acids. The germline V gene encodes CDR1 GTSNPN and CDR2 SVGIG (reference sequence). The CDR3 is CAWRTRQGNTIYF. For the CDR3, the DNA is TGTGCCTGGAGGACCAGACAGGGGAACACCATATATTTT.

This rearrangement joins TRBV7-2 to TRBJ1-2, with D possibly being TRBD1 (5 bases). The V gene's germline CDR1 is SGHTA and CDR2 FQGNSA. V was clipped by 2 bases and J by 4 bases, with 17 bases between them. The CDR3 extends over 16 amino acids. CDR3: CASSLRDGSGGYGYTF. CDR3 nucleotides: TGTGCCAGCAGCTTAAGAGACGGGTCGGGGGGCTATGGCTACACCTTC.

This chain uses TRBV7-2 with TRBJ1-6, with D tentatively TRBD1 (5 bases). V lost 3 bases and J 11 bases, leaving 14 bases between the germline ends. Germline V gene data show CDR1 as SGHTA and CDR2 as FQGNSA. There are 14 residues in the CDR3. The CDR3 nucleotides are TGTGCCAGCAGCTTCAATCCAGGGATGCCACCCCTCCACTTT. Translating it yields CASSFNPGMPPLHF.

CDR3 loop: CASRVTSGAEQYF. The DNA of the CDR3 is TGTGCCAGCAGGGTGACTAGCGGGGCCGAGCAGTACTTC. The V and J genes are TRBV27 and TRBJ2-7; 11 bases are shared with TRBD2. Germline-derived CDR1 and CDR2 are MNHEY and SMNVEV (reference sequence). The V gene end was trimmed by 6 bases and the J gene end by 6 bases; junction bases not matched to a gene: 4. This CDR3 has 13 amino acids.

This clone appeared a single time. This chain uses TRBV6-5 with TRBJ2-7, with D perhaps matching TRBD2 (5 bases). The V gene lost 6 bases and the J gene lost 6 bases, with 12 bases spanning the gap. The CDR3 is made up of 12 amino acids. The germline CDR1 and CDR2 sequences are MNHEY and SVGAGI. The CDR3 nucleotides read TGTGCCAGCAGGCCGGAAGGAGGCGAGCAGTACTTC. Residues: CASRPEGGEQYF.

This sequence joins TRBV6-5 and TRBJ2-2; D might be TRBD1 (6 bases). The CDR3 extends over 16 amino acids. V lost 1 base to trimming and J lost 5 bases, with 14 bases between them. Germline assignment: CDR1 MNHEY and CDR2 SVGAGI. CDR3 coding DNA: TGTGCCAGCAGTTACTTATTGGGGGCCGGTACCGGGGAGCTGTTTTTT. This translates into CASSYLLGAGTGELFF.

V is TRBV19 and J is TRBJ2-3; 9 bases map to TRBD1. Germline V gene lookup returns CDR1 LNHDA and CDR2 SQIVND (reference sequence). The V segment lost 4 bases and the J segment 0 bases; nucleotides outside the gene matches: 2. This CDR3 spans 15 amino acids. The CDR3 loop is CASSTGQGSTDTQYF. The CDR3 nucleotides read TGTGCCAGTAGTACCGGACAGGGGAGCACAGATACGCAGTATTTT.

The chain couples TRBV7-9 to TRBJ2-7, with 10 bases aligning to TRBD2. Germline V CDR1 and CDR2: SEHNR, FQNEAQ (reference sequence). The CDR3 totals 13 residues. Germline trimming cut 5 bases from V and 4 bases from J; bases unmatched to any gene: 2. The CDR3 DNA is TGTGCCAGCAGCAGGACTAGCGGATACGAGCAGTACTTC. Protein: CASSRTSGYEQYF.

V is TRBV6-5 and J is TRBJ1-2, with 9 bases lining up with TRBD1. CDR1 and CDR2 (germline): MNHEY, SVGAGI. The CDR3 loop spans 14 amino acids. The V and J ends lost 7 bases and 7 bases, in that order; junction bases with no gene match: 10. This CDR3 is CASIPLTGGFGYTF. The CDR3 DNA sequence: TGTGCCAGCATACCGCTGACAGGGGGATTTGGCTACACCTTC.

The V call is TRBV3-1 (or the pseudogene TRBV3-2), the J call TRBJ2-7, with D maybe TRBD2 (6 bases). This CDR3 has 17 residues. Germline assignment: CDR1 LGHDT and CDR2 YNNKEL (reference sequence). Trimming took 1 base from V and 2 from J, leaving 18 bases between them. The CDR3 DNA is TGTGCCAGCAGCCAAGGCGGCGGGGTTCGGTCCCCCTACGAGCAGTACTTC. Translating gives CASSQGGGVRSPYEQYF.

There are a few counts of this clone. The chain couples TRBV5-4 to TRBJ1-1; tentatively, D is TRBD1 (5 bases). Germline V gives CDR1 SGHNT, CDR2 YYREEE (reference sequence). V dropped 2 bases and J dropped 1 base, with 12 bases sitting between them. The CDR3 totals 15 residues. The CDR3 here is CASSLPAGKNTEAFF. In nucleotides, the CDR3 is TGTGCCAGCAGCTTACCGGCAGGGAAGAACACTGAAGCTTTCTTT. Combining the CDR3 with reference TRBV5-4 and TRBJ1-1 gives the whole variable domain ETGVTQSPTHLIKTRGQQVTLRCSSQSGHNTVSWYQQALGQGPQFIFQYYREEENGRGNFPPRFSGLQFPNYSSELNVNALELDDSALYLCASSLPAGKNTEAFFGQGTRLTVV.

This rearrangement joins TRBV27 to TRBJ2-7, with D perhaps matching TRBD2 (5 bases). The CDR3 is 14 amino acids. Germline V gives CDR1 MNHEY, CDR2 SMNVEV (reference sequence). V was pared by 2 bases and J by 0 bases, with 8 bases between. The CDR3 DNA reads TGTGCCAGCAGTTTAGTGGGAGACTCCTACGAGCAGTACTTC. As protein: CASSLVGDSYEQYF.